The rows below give T cell receptor beta chains drawn from one sample of a study of CD8 T cells in Susac syndrome. MiXCR, applied by TCRdb to the immunoSEQ multiplex PCR reads, yields one record per CDR3 protein. Of fewer than 300,000 distinct CDR3 sequences listed, approximately 81% are singletons. The specimen sequenced was CD8+ T cells from PBMCs. These receptors all come from a human donor with multiple sclerosis. The CDR3 runs from the conserved cysteine through the conserved F or W. The D gene is left open where the match is weak. Not every row has a clone size; where given, it reads once, few, many or a size class.

- TRBJ2-5 - TRBV3-1 TGTGCCAGCAGCCCGGACCTAGGCGGAGGAGAGACCCAGTACTTC CASSPDLGGGETQYF
- TRBJ2-1 - TRBV5-4 TGTGCCAGCACGGTAGGGGAGGGGGTCGCGAATGAGCAGTTCTTC CASTVGEGVANEQFF
- TRBJ2-1 - TRBV12-3/TRBV12-4 TGTGCCAGCAGTTTCAGCGGTACTGAGCAGTTCTTC CASSFSGTEQFF
TRBD2 TRBJ2-3 few TRBV5-4 TGTGCCAGCAGCGGAACGGGACTAGGCACAGATACGCAGTATTTT CASSGTGLGTDTQYF
TRBD2 TRBJ2-1 - TRBV6-6 TGTGCCAGCTCCCGCCTACTAGCGGGGAACAATGAGCAGTTCTTC CASSRLLAGNNEQFF
- TRBJ1-1 - TRBV14 TGTGCCAGCAGCCACAGGGCCACTGAAGCTTTCTTT CASSHRATEAFF
- TRBJ2-3 - TRBV2 TGTGCCAGCAGATTGGGGATAGAAGATACGCAGTATTTT CASRLGIEDTQYF
- TRBJ2-1 - TRBV27 TGTGCCAGCAGTTTACGGTTCGCCTACAATGAGCAGTTCTTC CASSLRFAYNEQFF
TRBD2 TRBJ2-7 - TRBV27 TGTGCCAGCATGCGGGGGAGAGGTGGAGAGCAGTACTTC CASMRGRGGEQYF
- TRBJ1-4 - TRBV27 TGTGCCAGCAGTTTATACCAAACTAATGAAGAACTGTTTTTT CASSLYQTNEELFF
- TRBJ2-7 - TRBV28 TGTGCCAGCAGAGTGGGGGGTAAGGCTGGAGGAGTTACGGAGCAGTACTTC CASRVGGKAGGVTEQYF
- TRBJ1-1 few TRBV6-1 TGTGCCAGCAGTCCCCAGCGCACATGGAACACTGAAGCTTTCTTT CASSPQRTWNTEAFF
TRBD2 TRBJ2-3 - TRBV27 TGTGCCAGCAGCCCTGGGGCTAGCGGGAGAAATACGCAGTATTTT CASSPGASGRNTQYF
TRBD2 TRBJ2-5 - TRBV2 TGTGCCAGCCCGCTACGTCTAGCGGGAGTGAGAGAGACCCAGTACTTC CASPLRLAGVRETQYF
TRBD2 TRBJ2-1 - TRBV19 TGTGCCAGTAGTTGGACTAGATTGAACAATGAGCAGTTCTTC CASSWTRLNNEQFF
- TRBJ2-7 few TRBV5-4 TGTGCCAGCAGCGCCGGGACGGAGAGCTCCTACGAGCAGTACTTC CASSAGTESSYEQYF
- TRBJ1-2 - TRBV9 TGTGCCAGCAGCGGGGCCGTAGATGGCTACACCTTC CASSGAVDGYTF
- TRBJ2-7 - TRBV9 TGTGCCAGCAGCGTAGTAGGGGGTCGCGAGCAGTACTTC CASSVVGGREQYF
- TRBJ2-3 few TRBV27 TGTGCCAGCAGTTCGGGTGGCACAGATACGCAGTATTTT CASSSGGTDTQYF
- TRBJ2-5 - TRBV5-6 TGTGCCAGCAGCTTGGCCGCGGAGACCCAGTACTTC CASSLAAETQYF
TRBD1 TRBJ1-1 few TRBV7-9 TGTGCCAGCAGAACAGGGGGCACCCCCATCCCTGAAGCTTTCTTT CASRTGGTPIPEAFF
TRBD2 TRBJ2-3 - TRBV19 TGTGCCAGTAGTCCGTCTTTCTGGGAGGGTGTTACAGATACGCAGTATTTT CASSPSFWEGVTDTQYF
- TRBJ2-1 - TRBV27 TGTGCCAGCAGTTTAGGCAGGACCAATGAGCAGTTCTTC CASSLGRTNEQFF
TRBD1 TRBJ1-5 - TRBV28 TGTGCCAGCCATACAGGGGAGAGCAATCAGCCCCAGCATTTT CASHTGESNQPQHF
TRBD1 TRBJ1-1 - TRBV29-1 TGCAGCGTTAGACAGGGTGCTGAAGCTTTCTTT CSVRQGAEAFF
- TRBJ2-5 once TRBV4-1 TGCGCCAGCACCCAATTCGAACGGGAGTCGGAGACCCAGTACTTC CASTQFERESETQYF
- TRBJ2-7 - TRBV9 TGTGCCAGCAGCGTAGAAGGGACACGGTCCTACGAGCAGTACTTC CASSVEGTRSYEQYF
- TRBJ2-2 - TRBV7-9 TGTGCCAGCAGCCCAGTGTGGACGGAGGAGGTTTCGAACACCGGGGAGCTGTTTTTT CASSPVWTEEVSNTGELFF
- TRBJ2-1 - TRBV20-1 TGCAGTGCACCCCTTGGGGGGATTAAGGATGAGCAGTTCTTC CSAPLGGIKDEQFF
- TRBJ1-2 - TRBV7-9 TGTGCCAGCACCCTAGGGAAAACAGATAGCTACACCTTC CASTLGKTDSYTF
TRBD2 TRBJ2-7 - TRBV2 TGTGCCAGCGAAGATGGGCGGGAGGGGCCCCCCGAGCAGTACTTC CASEDGREGPPEQYF
- TRBJ1-2 - TRBV4-1 TGCGCCAGCAGCTACGTCGCGGACAGCATTAAGGATGGCTACACCTTC CASSYVADSIKDGYTF
- TRBJ2-7 - TRBV28 TGTGCCAGCAGTTCTTTAAGGGGGGCTAGCGGCTACTACGAGCAGTACTTC CASSSLRGASGYYEQYF
TRBD2 TRBJ2-1 - TRBV7-6 TGTGCCAGCAGCTTACCAAGCGGGGGAGAGCAGTTCTTC CASSLPSGGEQFF
TRBD2 TRBJ2-1 few TRBV28 TGTGCCAGCAGTTTGACTAGCGGGATCTACAATGAGCAGTTCTTC CASSLTSGIYNEQFF
- TRBJ2-4 - TRBV27 TGTGCCAGCAGTTCCTCCTACAAAAACATTCAGTACTTC CASSSSYKNIQYF
- TRBJ2-5 - TRBV27 TGTGCCAGCAGAGGTTCGGAGACCCAGTACTTC CASRGSETQYF
- TRBJ1-2 once TRBV5-5 TGTGCCAGCAGCACCGGACACAGAGATGGCTACACCTTC CASSTGHRDGYTF
- TRBJ1-1 - TRBV18 TGTGCCAGCTCACCAATCCGGGCAGGGAATGCGTTGGAGACTGAAGCTTTCTTT CASSPIRAGNALETEAFF
TRBD1 TRBJ1-2 - TRBV7-9 TGTGCCAGCAGCTCGGGACAGGCGCCGGTACCCTACGGCTACACCTTC CASSSGQAPVPYGYTF
- TRBJ2-2 once TRBV5-6 TGTGCCAGCAGCGGGACGCCACCGAACACCGGGGAGCTGTTTTTT CASSGTPPNTGELFF
- TRBJ1-4 once TRBV5-4 TGTGCCAGCAGCCCCGCCTTACGGGACGGTGGTGTGCCTAATGAAAAACTGTTTTTT CASSPALRDGGVPNEKLFF
TRBD2 TRBJ2-7 - TRBV7-9 TGTGCCAGCAGCTACGGGACTAGTCCCTACGAGCAGTACTTC CASSYGTSPYEQYF
- TRBJ1-2 - TRBV15 TGTGCCACCAGCAGAGATTTTGCGGATTATGGCTACACCTTC CATSRDFADYGYTF
TRBD1 TRBJ2-6 - TRBV27 TGTGCCAGCAGTCCACGGACAGGGGGCGCCTCTGGGGCCAACGTCCTGACTTTC CASSPRTGGASGANVLTF
TRBD1 TRBJ2-7 - TRBV28 TGTGCCAGCAGCCAGGTAGGACAGGGATCCGGCGAGCAGTACTTC CASSQVGQGSGEQYF
TRBD2 TRBJ2-1 - TRBV6-5 TGTGCCAGCAGTCCCGGGACTAACTACAATGAGCAGTTCTTC CASSPGTNYNEQFF
- TRBJ2-7 - TRBV20-1 TGCAGTGCTAGAGTGGATCGGCTGACCTCCTACGAGCAGTACTTC CSARVDRLTSYEQYF
- TRBJ2-7 - TRBV3-1 TGTGCCAGCAGCCAAGATTTTAACGAGCAGTACTTC CASSQDFNEQYF
TRBD1 TRBJ1-1 - TRBV5-1 TGCGCCAGCAGACAGGGACAGGGGAGGACTGAAGCTTTCTTT CASRQGQGRTEAFF
TRBD2 TRBJ2-7 - TRBV28 TGTGCCAGCAGTATTAGCGGGAGCCTCTACGAGCAGTACTTC CASSISGSLYEQYF
- TRBJ1-5 - TRBV20-1 TGCAGTGCTCTTATGCAGGGTGGGAATCAGCCCCAGCATTTT CSALMQGGNQPQHF
- TRBJ1-2 - TRBV6-2/TRBV6-3 TGTGCCAGCAGTTACCGAGAGTGGAAGGGAAACTATGGCTACACCTTC CASSYREWKGNYGYTF
TRBD2 TRBJ2-7 - TRBV30 TGTGCCTGGAATTTGCGGGAGTCCTACGAGCAGTACTTC CAWNLRESYEQYF
TRBD1 TRBJ2-7 - TRBV7-9 TGTGCCAGCAGCCTAGACAGGGGCGAGCAGTACTTC CASSLDRGEQYF
TRBD1 TRBJ1-1 few TRBV27 TGTGCCAGCAGACCGGGACAGCTGAACACTGAAGCTTTCTTT CASRPGQLNTEAFF
TRBD1 TRBJ1-2 - TRBV27 TGTGCCAGCTGGGACAGCCCTGCTGGCTACACCTTC CASWDSPAGYTF
TRBD1 TRBJ1-5 once TRBV3-1 TGTGCCAGCAGCCAACATCCCGGACAGGGTTATGATCAGCCCCAGCATTTT CASSQHPGQGYDQPQHF
- TRBJ2-2 - TRBV7-9 TGTGCCAGCAGCCCCCGGACGGGCCAGGCCGGGGAGCTGTTTTTT CASSPRTGQAGELFF